The clone carrying this T cell receptor (beta chain) has just a few counts. The antigen remains unidentified. Here the gene names and germline are mouse. The read ends 4 residues shy of where the CDR3 ends; the end is completed using the germline J gene. The sample holds other DNA sequences that translate to the same CDR3. Cutaneous lymph node cells were pooled, and they were sorted using CD4, CD8alpha, NKG2D, NKG2ACE and other markers. This sample stems from a study of CD8+ T cells in alopecia areata. Study-wide results and caveats: There were also resident alphabeta T cells of normal skin sequenced in scalp samples.

CDR3 length: 15 amino acids. Germline V lookup: CDR1 LGHNA, CDR2 YNLKQL (reference sequence). As the sequencing template, cDNA was produced by extracting RNA and reverse transcribing it. TCRdb keeps only in-frame clones here, not all; method: immunoSEQ multiplex PCR. The sample includes approximately 280,000 clones, none of them occurring once. Sequencing was done on a sample of CD4+ T cells sorted from a lymph node. This sequence was found in a C3H/HeJ mouse with alopecia areata. MHC haplotype: H2-k. This chain joins TRBV5 and TRBJ2-1, with 14 bases lining up with TRBD2. CDR3: CASSPGLGGRAEQFF. CDR3 bases read: TGTGCCAGCAGCCCGGGACTGGGGGGGCGAGCT.